These 29 T cell receptor beta chains were all obtained from the same sample, sequenced in a study of T cell changes during pregnancy in multiple sclerosis. TCRdb's table, derived via immunoSEQ multiplex PCR, lists solely in-frame clones and lacks some. The data show around 100,000 clones, approximately 92% seen once. The sequenced sample was peripheral blood, obtained in the second trimester of pregnancy. The receptors come from a female donor with multiple sclerosis, enrolled in a pregnancy study.

This clone occurred once. The gene calls are TRBV28 and TRBJ1-2; D not resolved. CDR3 length: 13 amino acids. CDR1 MDHEN and CDR2 SYDVKM come from the germline V gene. The V gene lost 6 bases and the J gene lost 4 bases, with 12 bases spanning the gap. The DNA of the CDR3 is TGTGCCAGCAGCCTGGGCCCTCGCTATGGCTACACCTTC. The encoded protein is CASSLGPRYGYTF.

J is TRBJ2-6 and V is TRBV28; no clear D. Trimming removed 7 bases from V and 4 bases from J, with 17 bases in between. The V gene's germline CDR1 is MDHEN and CDR2 SYDVKM. There are 16 residues in the CDR3. This CDR3 reads CASTPSHSPGANVLTF. In DNA form, the CDR3 reads TGTGCCAGCACCCCGTCGCATAGCCCGGGGGCCAACGTCCTGACTTTC.

The J gene is TRBJ1-5, the V gene TRBV6-5; possibly TRBD1 for D (5 bases). CDR3 length: 13 amino acids. Germline CDR1 and CDR2: MNHEY and SVGAGI. Trimming pared 6 bases from V and 2 bases from J, leaving 8 bases between. The CDR3 bases are TGTGCCAGCAGCCCACAGGGCAATCAGCCCCAGCATTTT. This gives the protein CASSPQGNQPQHF.

This chain links TRBV18 with TRBJ2-1; TRBD2 matches at 8 bases. Germline V gene lookup returns CDR1 KGHSH and CDR2 LQKENI. This CDR3 has 13 amino acids. Losses at the gene ends were 3 bases for V and 8 bases for J; bases not matched to a gene: 3. CDR3 sequence: CASSPGTRDEQFF. The CDR3 DNA reads as TGTGCCAGCTCACCCGGGACTAGGGATGAGCAGTTCTTC.

The V call is TRBV6-5, the J call TRBJ2-1; 9 bases agree with TRBD2. The junction had 9 bases not matched to a gene; V was cut back by 2 bases and J by 7 bases. Germline V gene data show CDR1 as MNHEY and CDR2 as SVGAGI. This CDR3 has 16 amino acids. The CDR3 spells CASSYLLASGINEQFF. In nucleotides, the CDR3 is TGTGCCAGCAGTTACCTCTTGGCTAGCGGGATTAATGAGCAGTTCTTC.

The chain combines TRBV27 with TRBJ2-7; possible D gene TRBD1, 6 bases. Germline V gene data show CDR1 as MNHEY and CDR2 as SMNVEV (reference sequence). V was shortened by 5 bases and J by 2 bases, with 16 bases between the two germline ends. The CDR3 runs 15 residues. CDR3 nucleotide sequence: TGTGCCAGCAGTCTCCGAGCCCAGGGGACCTACGAGCAGTACTTC. Its translation is CASSLRAQGTYEQYF.

The chain is built from TRBV27 and TRBJ2-6; the D is unclear. This CDR3 has 16 residues. Germline CDR1 reads MNHEY; CDR2 reads SMNVEV (reference sequence). V was trimmed by 4 bases and J by 0 bases, leaving 10 bases between them. The CDR3 coding sequence is TGTGCCAGCAGTTCCCCCCTCCTCTCTGGGGCCAACGTCCTGACTTTC. It is translated as CASSSPLLSGANVLTF. The whole variable domain, filled in from reference TRBV27 and TRBJ2-6, reads EAQVTQNPRYLITVTGKKLTVTCSQNMNHEYMSWYRQDPGLGLRQIYYSMNVEVTDKGDVPEGYKVSRKEKRNFPLILESPSPNQTSLYFCASSSPLLSGANVLTFGAGSRLTVL.

This rearrangement joins TRBV5-1 to TRBJ2-3; D is possibly TRBD1 (5 bases). The CDR3 is 13 residues long. Trimming removed 6 bases from V and 0 bases from J, with 8 bases in between. The germline gives CDR1 SGHRS, CDR2 YFSETQ. CDR3: CASMGRSTDTQYF. CDR3 bases: TGCGCCAGCATGGGGCGGAGCACAGATACGCAGTATTTT. Full variable domain (rest looked up from reference TRBV5-1 and TRBJ2-3): KAGVTQTPRYLIKTRGQQVTLSCSPISGHRSVSWYQQTPGQGLQFLFEYFSETQRNKGNFPGRFSGRQFSNSRSEMNVSTLELGDSALYLCASMGRSTDTQYFGPGTRLTVL.

The chain is built from TRBV28 and TRBJ1-3, with D uncertain. V lost 5 bases, J lost 0 bases, and 11 bases lay in between. Germline V lookup: CDR1 MDHEN, CDR2 SYDVKM. The CDR3 consists of 15 residues. The CDR3 nucleotides read TGTGCCAGCAGTGAGCCTGGGCCCTCTGGAAACACCATATATTTT. It is translated as CASSEPGPSGNTIYF.

The chain uses TRBV2 and TRBJ1-1; the D is unclear. Trimming took off 3 bases at V and 5 bases at J, with 13 bases between the two ends. CDR1 SNHLY and CDR2 FYNNEI come from the germline V gene. This CDR3 comprises 14 residues. In DNA, the CDR3 is TGTGCCAGCAGTGAGCGGAGGTACTTGACTGAAGCTTTCTTT. Its protein product is CASSERRYLTEAFF.

The J gene is TRBJ1-3, the V gene TRBV5-1, with D unclear. From germline, CDR1 is SGHRS and CDR2 YFSETQ. V was trimmed by 0 bases and J by 0 bases, leaving 10 bases between them. CDR3 length equals 16 residues. CDR3 amino acids: CASSLDTPSSGNTIYF. DNA for the CDR3: TGCGCCAGCAGCTTGGACACCCCCAGCTCTGGAAACACCATATATTTT. Looking up the rest from reference TRBV5-1 and TRBJ1-3 gives the full variable domain: KAGVTQTPRYLIKTRGQQVTLSCSPISGHRSVSWYQQTPGQGLQFLFEYFSETQRNKGNFPGRFSGRQFSNSRSEMNVSTLELGDSALYLCASSLDTPSSGNTIYFGEGSWLTVV.

This clone showed up just once. The chain recombines TRBV20-1 with TRBJ2-2; D is undetermined. Trimming left V 5 bases short and J 1 base short, with 2 bases between. The CDR3 length is 11 residues. Germline V gene lookup returns CDR1 DFQATT and CDR2 SNEGSKA (reference sequence). The CDR3 DNA follows: TGCAGTGCTCTGAACACCGGGGAGCTGTTTTTT. Protein sequence: CSALNTGELFF.

The chain joins TRBV20-1 to TRBJ1-1; no reliable D call. CDR1 and CDR2 (germline): DFQATT, SNEGSKA (reference sequence). The V end was cut by 0 bases, the J end by 6 bases, with 5 bases between. The CDR3 is made up of 11 amino acids. The CDR3 loop reads CSAREEPEAFF. The CDR3 coding sequence is TGCAGTGCTAGAGAAGAGCCTGAAGCTTTCTTT.

Only one count was recorded for this clone. This chain uses TRBV13 with TRBJ2-3; 12 bases align to TRBD2. Unmatched junction bases numbered 6, after V lost 5 bases and J lost 0 bases. CDR1 is PRHDT and CDR2 is FYEKMQ in the germline V gene (reference sequence). The CDR3 is 17 amino acids. The chain's CDR3 is CASSTTSGGLSTDTQYF. The DNA for the CDR3 is TGTGCCAGCAGCACGACTAGCGGGGGATTAAGCACAGATACGCAGTATTTT.

This clone was seen only a few times. The V call is TRBV7-9, the J call TRBJ1-1; no definite D call. V was clipped by 1 base and J by 7 bases, with 10 bases between them. This CDR3 has 13 amino acids. Germline values: CDR1 SEHNR, CDR2 FQNEAQ (reference sequence). The CDR3 here is CASSLGASFEAFF. CDR3 bases: TGTGCCAGCAGCTTAGGGGCCAGCTTTGAAGCTTTCTTT. The whole variable domain, remainder taken from reference TRBV7-9 and TRBJ1-1, is DTGVSQNPRHKITKRGQNVTFRCDPISEHNRLYWYRQTLGQGPEFLTYFQNEAQLEKSRLLSDRFSAERPKGSFSTLEIQRTEQGDSAMYLCASSLGASFEAFFGQGTRLTVV.

This sequence joins TRBV9 and TRBJ1-4; D uncertain. The CDR3 loop spans 15 amino acids. Germline V CDR1 and CDR2: SGDLS, YYNGEE. The V gene lost 0 bases and the J gene lost 1 base, with 7 bases spanning the gap. The CDR3 reads CASSVDPRTNEKLFF. In DNA, the CDR3 is TGTGCCAGCAGCGTAGATCCGAGAACTAATGAAAAACTGTTTTTT.

J is TRBJ1-4 and V is TRBV2; a possible D gene is TRBD1 (5 bases). Between the trimmed V and J ends, which lost 5 bases and 4 bases, there was a span of 11 bases. The CDR3 is made up of 14 amino acids. Germline CDR1 and CDR2: SNHLY and FYNNEI. The CDR3 DNA reads TGTGCCAGCAGTCCCCGACAGAGTAATGAAAAACTGTTTTTT. This codes for CASSPRQSNEKLFF.

Only a few counts were recorded for this clone. The chain couples TRBV30 to TRBJ1-5; D is unresolved. The CDR3 totals 12 residues. Trimming left V 4 bases short and J 5 bases short, with 9 bases between. Germline V gene data show CDR1 as GTSNPN and CDR2 as SVGIG (reference sequence). The CDR3 DNA sequence: TGTGCCTGGAAAGGCCTAGATCAGCCCCAGCATTTT. As protein: CAWKGLDQPQHF. Complete variable domain (other parts from reference TRBV30 and TRBJ1-5): SQTIHQWPATLVQPVGSPLSLECTVEGTSNPNLYWYRQAAGRGLQLLFYSVGIGQISSEVPQNLSASRPQDRQFILSSKKLLLSDSGFYLCAWKGLDQPQHFGDGTRLSIL.

A few counts support this clone. The chain links TRBV10-3 to TRBJ1-5, with D perhaps TRBD1 (6 bases). Germline-derived CDR1 and CDR2 are ENHRY and SYGVKD. V lost 0 bases and J lost 5, with 8 bases in between. The CDR3 length is 14 residues. The chain's CDR3 is CAISESEGDQPQHF. The CDR3 coding sequence is TGTGCCATCAGTGAGTCTGAGGGGGATCAGCCCCAGCATTTT.

The chain has TRBV28 and TRBJ2-4, with 9 bases identical to TRBD1. Germline trimming cut 5 bases from V and 16 bases from J; bases unmatched to any gene: 12. The CDR3 totals 13 residues. The germline CDR1 and CDR2 sequences are MDHEN and SYDVKM. The CDR3 sequence is CASSIYRGLTSYF. The CDR3 nucleotides read TGTGCCAGCAGTATCTACAGGGGGCTCACTTCTTACTTC.

This clone came up once. The chain combines TRBV7-9 with TRBJ2-1, with D tentatively TRBD1 (5 bases). The CDR3 runs 14 residues. CDR1 SEHNR and CDR2 FQNEAQ come from the germline V gene (reference sequence). V lost 2 bases and J lost 3, with 8 bases in between. This CDR3 reads CASSLTDIYNEQFF. The CDR3 DNA follows: TGTGCCAGCAGCTTAACGGACATCTACAATGAGCAGTTCTTC.

This CDR3 is CASSPGHHTDTQYF. CDR3 bases: TGTGCCAGCAGCCCGGGTCACCACACAGATACGCAGTATTTT. This rearrangement joins TRBV7-8 to TRBJ2-3; D gene unclear. Between the trimmed V and J ends, which lost 5 bases and 2 bases, there was a span of 11 bases. This CDR3 is built from 14 residues. Per germline, CDR1 SGHVS and CDR2 FQNEAQ.

The chain carries TRBV19 and TRBJ1-3; 11 bases line up with TRBD1. Germline V gene data show CDR1 as LNHDA and CDR2 as SQIVND (reference sequence). The CDR3 is 14 amino acids. V gave up 6 bases and J gave up 5 bases; unmatched junction bases: 3. The CDR3 here is CASRDRGQRNTIYF. The CDR3 nucleotides are TGTGCCAGTAGGGACAGGGGGCAACGAAACACCATATATTTT.

The count of this clone is one. The chain has TRBV5-4 and TRBJ2-1; tentative D call: TRBD2 (5 bases). V was trimmed by 3 bases and J by 9 bases, leaving 16 bases between them. CDR1 is SGHNT and CDR2 is YYREEE in the germline V gene (reference sequence). The CDR3 length is 14 residues. Written as DNA, the CDR3 is TGTGCCAGCAGCTCCGATACTAGGTACGGTGAGCAGTTCTTC. Translating it yields CASSSDTRYGEQFF.

The chain has TRBV19 and TRBJ1-1, with unresolved D. Germline loops: CDR1 LNHDA, CDR2 SQIVND (reference sequence). The CDR3 length is 15 residues. The V end was cut by 1 base, the J end by 2 bases, with 11 bases between. The CDR3 DNA reads as TGTGCCAGTAGTATAGCAGGTTTCCTCAACACTGAAGCTTTCTTT. This sequence encodes CASSIAGFLNTEAFF.

This sequence joins TRBV27 and TRBJ2-4; 7 bases line up with TRBD1. CDR3 size: 11 residues. Trimming removed 8 bases from V and 12 bases from J; junction bases left unmatched: 7. Germline V gene sequence: CDR1 MNHEY, CDR2 SMNVEV (reference sequence). In DNA, the CDR3 is TGTGCCAGCGGACAGGATATACCTCAGTACTTC. Translation gives CASGQDIPQYF.

J is TRBJ2-2 and V is TRBV5-1; 9 bases line up with TRBD1. Trimming took 1 base from V and 2 from J; bases not matched to a gene: 6. Germline V gene sequence: CDR1 SGHRS, CDR2 YFSETQ. CDR3 size: 17 residues. In nucleotides, the CDR3 is TGCGCCAGCAGCTTGCCCCGGGACAGGGCAAACACCGGGGAGCTGTTTTTT. Translated, it gives CASSLPRDRANTGELFF.

This clone was observed a single time. This sequence joins TRBV6-5 and TRBJ2-7; possibly TRBD2 for D (5 bases). Trimming cost V 4 bases and J 3 bases, with 16 bases left between them. CDR1 MNHEY and CDR2 SVGAGI come from the germline V gene. The CDR3 covers 15 residues. CDR3 in DNA: TGTGCCAGCAGTTCCCACGAGAGGGCACACTACGAGCAGTACTTC. Its protein product is CASSSHERAHYEQYF.

The chain recombines TRBV25-1 with TRBJ1-2; weak D call: TRBD1 (6 bases). V gave up 5 bases and J gave up 8 bases, with 21 bases separating them. There are 15 residues in the CDR3. Germline values: CDR1 MGHDK, CDR2 SYGVNS. The CDR3 DNA reads as TGTGCCAGCAGTACGTTTCAGGGGCTTGACGGAGGCTACACCTTC. Translated: CASSTFQGLDGGYTF.